The 28 T cell receptor beta chains given below trace back to one sample, sequenced in a study of blood T cells in healthy people across ages. The authors ran a second PCR of roughly 6 to 11 cycles using a sample-barcoded 5' primer and a J-beta primer mix. TCRdb re-called the 5' RACE reads with MiXCR, one entry per CDR3 protein. This sample has 1,500,000 or so distinct CDR3 sequences, with roughly 64% found just once. Sequenced material: blood. These receptors were collected from a man aged 18-30 years in good health.

The chain carries TRBV4-2 and TRBJ1-5; perhaps TRBD1 as D (6 bases). CDR1 is LGHNA, CDR2 YNFKEQ, per germline. Trimming took off 0 bases at V and 4 bases at J, with 13 bases between the two ends. The CDR3 length is 16 residues. DNA of the CDR3: TGTGCCAGCAGCCAAGATGGGGGGCCGGTAAATCAGCCCCAGCATTTT. Protein: CASSQDGGPVNQPQHF.

A note on this clonotype: This may come from a read error, since a much larger clone is one base off. The chain employs TRBV6-5 and TRBJ2-1, with D maybe TRBD1 (6 bases). The CDR3 is 13 residues long. V lost 2 bases and J lost 10, with 12 bases in between. Germline CDR1 MNHEY, CDR2 SVGAGI. The CDR3 DNA reads as TGTGCCAGCAGTTACCGAGGACAGTACGAGCAGTTCTTC. This gives the protein CASSYRGQYEQFF.

This clonotype was observed once. The chain recombines TRBV6-6 with TRBJ2-5; TRBD1 aligns across 8 bases. The germline gives CDR1 MNHNY, CDR2 SVGAGI (reference sequence). The CDR3 has 15 residues. V dropped 5 bases and J dropped 5; count of bases not matched to a gene: 10. The CDR3 coding sequence is TGTGCCAGCAGTGCGGGACAGGCGGGTTCGGAGACCCAGTACTTC. The encoded protein is CASSAGQAGSETQYF.

CDR3 sequence (DNA): TGTGCCAGCAGTAACCGCGGGGACCCGGGACTCGAGCAGTACTTC. It translates to CASSNRGDPGLEQYF. The V and J genes are TRBV6-5 and TRBJ2-7; D is possibly TRBD2 (6 bases). Germline CDR1 MNHEY, CDR2 SVGAGI. Trimming took 5 bases from V and 6 from J, leaving 20 bases between them. This CDR3 region has 15 residues.

The CDR3 spells CASSRTGQTGYYEQYF. CDR3 sequence (DNA): TGTGCCAGCAGCCGAACCGGTCAGACAGGTTACTACGAGCAGTACTTC. The rearrangement joins TRBV11-2 to TRBJ2-4; D might be TRBD1 (6 bases). The last part of the DNA fits TRBJ2-7 better; the J call may be wrong. The CDR3 spans 16 residues. Germline CDR1 reads SGHAT; CDR2 reads FQNNGV.

V usage is TRBV6-1 and J usage is TRBJ2-2; D ambiguous. V lost 2 bases and J lost 1, with 5 bases in between. The germline V gene encodes CDR1 MNHNS and CDR2 SASEGT. The CDR3 contains 14 residues. The DNA for the CDR3 is TGTGCCAGCAGTGAATGGAAGAACACCGGGGAGCTGTTTTTT. It yields the protein CASSEWKNTGELFF.

This clonotype was detected a few times. This chain uses TRBV27 with TRBJ2-7; TRBD1 matches 7 bases. The CDR3 spans 13 residues. V was pared by 9 bases and J by 3 bases, with 8 bases of the junction left unmatched. CDR1 is MNHEY and CDR2 is SMNVEV in the germline V gene (reference sequence). The CDR3 sequence is CASSTGSIYEQYF. CDR3 nucleotides: TGTGCCAGTTCGACAGGGAGTATCTACGAGCAGTACTTC.

This clonotype was detected only a few times. V gene TRBV4-2 combines with J gene TRBJ2-1; 10 bases are a match to TRBD2. The germline gives CDR1 LGHNA, CDR2 YNFKEQ. The CDR3 has 17 amino acids. Trimming removed 0 bases from V and 6 bases from J; junction bases left unmatched: 8. CDR3: CASSQDLMGLAINEQFF. In DNA, the CDR3 is TGTGCCAGCAGCCAAGATCTGATGGGACTAGCGATCAATGAGCAGTTCTTC.

This clonotype was recorded only once. This chain uses TRBV6-2 or TRBV6-3 with TRBJ2-4; 11 bases are a match to TRBD1. With the DNA end fitting TRBJ2-7 better, the J assignment may be wrong. This CDR3 contains 14 residues. CDR1 is MNHEY and CDR2 is SVGEGT in the germline V gene. CDR3 sequence reads: CASRRGQGVYEQYF. CDR3 nucleotide sequence: TGTGCCAGCAGAAGGGGACAGGGGGTGTACGAGCAGTACTTC.

This clonotype was seen a few times. The chain uses TRBV20-1 and TRBJ2-5; D may be TRBD1 or TRBD2 (5 bases each). The V end was cut by 1 base, the J end by 5 bases, with 20 bases between. Germline lookup yields CDR1 DFQATT and CDR2 SNEGSKA (reference sequence). CDR3 length equals 16 residues. The CDR3 bases are TGCAGTGCTAGAGTTCCCCCTACGAGGGGTTTGGAGACCCAGTACTTC. It yields the protein CSARVPPTRGLETQYF.

Notes on this clonotype: A junction end diverges from the germline sequence, so it may reflect a read error. The CDR3 spells CASSHPVRGRVYEQYF. The CDR3 nucleotides are TGCGCAAGCAGCCATCCAGTTAGGGGGAGGGTGTACGAGCAGTACTTC. The chain carries TRBV4-1 and TRBJ2-7; TRBD2 might be the D (7 bases). CDR1 and CDR2 (germline): MGHRA, YSYEKL. The CDR3 contains 16 residues.

The chain uses TRBV27 and TRBJ2-1, with a weak D call TRBD1 (6 bases). Germline V gene sequence: CDR1 MNHEY, CDR2 SMNVEV (reference sequence). This CDR3 region has 16 residues. The V gene lost 4 bases and the J gene lost 0 bases, with 13 bases spanning the gap. Here the CDR3 DNA reads TGTGCCAGCAGTTCCTACACAGGGAGCTCCTACAATGAGCAGTTCTTC. This sequence encodes CASSSYTGSSYNEQFF.

This clonotype was seen only once. This chain links TRBV13 with TRBJ1-1, with 7 bases aligning to TRBD1. V shed 0 bases, J shed 5 bases, and the junction held 6 bases outside the gene matches. Germline CDR1 is PRHDT and CDR2 is FYEKMQ (reference sequence). CDR3 size: 15 residues. CDR3 sequence: CASSLGQGSGTEAFF. Written as DNA, the CDR3 is TGTGCCAGCAGCTTAGGACAGGGGTCGGGAACTGAAGCTTTCTTT.

V gene TRBV6-2 or TRBV6-3 combines with J gene TRBJ1-2, with D perhaps TRBD1 (5 bases). In germline, CDR1 is MNHEY, CDR2 SVGEGT. V lost 2 bases to trimming and J lost 1 base, with 14 bases between them. The CDR3 loop spans 16 amino acids. The CDR3 DNA sequence: TGTGCCAGCAGTTACAAAATGGGACCGATTAACTATGGCTACACCTTC. Translating it yields CASSYKMGPINYGYTF.

This clonotype has a handful of counts. A read error may account for a junction end that differs from germline. The V gene is TRBV7-9, the J gene TRBJ2-7; no clear D gene. The germline V gene encodes CDR1 SEHNR and CDR2 FQNEAQ (reference sequence). The CDR3 contains 13 residues. CDR3 nucleotides: TGTGCCAGCAGTTTAGTTAATTCCTACGAGCAGTACTTC. It translates to CASSLVNSYEQYF.

The J gene is TRBJ1-5, the V gene TRBV6-2 or TRBV6-3; 7 bases are shared with TRBD1. The CDR3 sequence is 13 residues long. Trimming at V came to 8 bases and at J to 7 bases, leaving 8 bases not matched to a gene. Germline CDR1 is MNHEY and CDR2 is SVGEGT. CDR3 protein: CASATGASQPQHF. CDR3 nucleotide sequence: TGTGCCAGCGCTACAGGGGCATCGCAGCCCCAGCATTTT.

This chain joins TRBV20-1 and TRBJ1-2; D uncertain. Trimming left V 6 bases short and J 1 base short, with 9 bases between. The CDR3 runs to 12 residues. In germline, CDR1 is DFQATT, CDR2 SNEGSKA (reference sequence). The CDR3: CSAMDGNYGYTF. The CDR3 region has the DNA TGCAGTGCCATGGACGGTAACTATGGCTACACCTTC.

This clonotype was observed a few times. The V gene is TRBV20-1, the J gene TRBJ2-1, with 10 bases matching TRBD2. V shed 0 bases, J shed 3 bases, and the junction held 5 bases outside the gene matches. The CDR3 runs to 16 residues. Germline V gene data show CDR1 as DFQATT and CDR2 as SNEGSKA (reference sequence). CDR3 protein: CSARDLLAGIYNEQFF. DNA of the CDR3: TGCAGTGCTAGAGATCTACTAGCGGGGATCTACAATGAGCAGTTCTTC.

V usage is TRBV18 and J usage is TRBJ1-2; the D gene is possibly TRBD1 (5 bases). CDR1 KGHSH and CDR2 LQKENI come from the germline V gene. The CDR3 spans 16 residues. V was cut by 3 bases and J by 0 bases, with 14 bases left in between. CDR3 sequence: CASSPEQARANYGYTF. CDR3 in DNA: TGTGCCAGCTCACCCGAACAGGCCAGAGCTAACTATGGCTACACCTTC.

The rearrangement links TRBV2 to TRBJ2-7, with D unresolved. Per germline, CDR1 SNHLY and CDR2 FYNNEI. This CDR3 region has 14 residues. V was trimmed by 5 bases and J by 4 bases, leaving 15 bases between them. CDR3 residues: CASSPNPSWYEQYF. DNA of the CDR3: TGTGCCAGCAGTCCCAACCCTTCGTGGTACGAGCAGTACTTC.

The CDR3 loop is CASSLSSAGETYNEQFF. The CDR3 nucleotides read TGCGCCAGCAGCTTAAGTTCGGCGGGAGAGACCTACAATGAGCAGTTCTTC. The chain has TRBV5-1 and TRBJ2-1; 7 nucleotides align to TRBD2. CDR1 and CDR2 (germline): SGHRS, YFSETQ. This CDR3 spans 17 amino acids. J gave up 2 bases and V 2 bases, and 10 bases lay outside the gene matches.

The gene calls are TRBV7-6 and TRBJ1-2; D is undetermined. V dropped 3 bases and J dropped 4 bases, with 21 bases sitting between them. There are 17 residues in the CDR3. Germline V gene lookup returns CDR1 SGHVS and CDR2 FNYEAQ. The DNA of the CDR3 is TGTGCCAGCAGCTTGGGGTCGGGAGGAGTCAAACTCTATGGCTACACCTTC. Translation gives CASSLGSGGVKLYGYTF.

V gene TRBV6-5 combines with J gene TRBJ2-7; D is undetermined. Trimming shortened V by 2 bases and J by 1 base, and 18 bases separated the two germline ends. The germline CDR1 and CDR2 sequences are MNHEY and SVGAGI. The CDR3 loop spans 17 amino acids. CDR3 DNA sequence: TGTGCCAGCAGTTACCACCCTAGGACCGGTGGGTCCTACGAGCAGTACTTC. This codes for CASSYHPRTGGSYEQYF.

The chain uses TRBV29-1 and TRBJ2-1, with D possibly TRBD2 on 6 matching bases. Per the germline V gene, CDR1 is SQVTM and CDR2 is ANQGSEA. The germline V and J ends were trimmed by 4 bases and 6 bases, with 31 bases remaining between them. The CDR3 is 19 residues long. The CDR3 region is CSVVGGIGRGSTLGNEQFF. DNA for the CDR3: TGCAGCGTTGTAGGTGGTATTGGCCGGGGGAGTACTTTGGGCAATGAGCAGTTCTTC.

J is TRBJ1-2 and V is TRBV7-2, with D perhaps TRBD1 (5 bases). Germline V gene sequence: CDR1 SGHTA, CDR2 FQGNSA. V gave up 0 bases and J gave up 0 bases, with 8 bases separating them. The CDR3 spans 15 residues. The CDR3 DNA reads as TGTGCCAGCAGCTTAGCAAGGGACCCTAACTATGGCTACACCTTC. Translating gives CASSLARDPNYGYTF.

The chain joins TRBV3-1 to TRBJ2-2; D uncertain. With 1 base removed from V and 5 bases from J, the gap between germline ends came to 11 bases. The CDR3 consists of 15 residues. The germline V gene encodes CDR1 LGHDT and CDR2 YNNKEL (reference sequence). DNA of the CDR3: TGTGCCAGCAGCCAAGTCCGTTCGCGAACCGGGGAGCTGTTTTTT. Amino acid sequence: CASSQVRSRTGELFF.

This chain joins TRBV14 and TRBJ1-2; TRBD1 is a possible D gene (5 bases). Trimming shortened V by 0 bases and J by 4 bases, and 15 bases separated the two germline ends. This CDR3 contains 16 residues. From germline, CDR1 is SGHDN and CDR2 FVKESK. In nucleotides, the CDR3 is TGTGCCAGCAGCCAAGATCCCCCGGGACGGCCCTATGGCTACACCTTC. Its protein is CASSQDPPGRPYGYTF.

The chain recombines TRBV6-5 with TRBJ1-2, with D maybe TRBD1 (6 bases). V lost 7 bases and J 8 bases, leaving 14 bases between the germline ends. CDR1 and CDR2 (germline): MNHEY, SVGAGI. This CDR3 comprises 12 residues. The CDR3, as DNA: TGTGCCAGCACAAGCCAGGGGAAAGGCTACACCTTC. It encodes CASTSQGKGYTF.